The present entry profiles one T cell receptor beta chain with its context. Its antigen is not identified. CDR1 is SQVTM, CDR2 ANQGSEA, per germline. The junction had 14 bases not matched to a gene; V was cut back by 7 bases and J by 5 bases. CDR3 size: 18 residues. Method: immunoSEQ multiplex PCR; TCRdb's copy keeps in-frame clones and lacks some. The table shows 1.5 million to 1.9 million clones, with around 98% occurring only once. This sample was taken from a study of shared clonotypes between healthy human individuals. Whole-study results and caveats: As a rule, naive subsets had a larger estimated richness than memory subsets. Deeper or shallower sequencing was expected to change how clonotypes are shared among donors. Non-shared clonotypes had lower generation probabilities than clonotypes shared by all four sorted-subset donors.

Input material: naive CD4+ T cells sorted from blood. As for subset: CD45RA+ positively selected. This TCR was sampled from a man aged 25-45 years in good health. The J gene is TRBJ2-2, the V gene TRBV29-1; TRBD2 matches at 15 bases. CDR3 protein: CSASGPGLAGGGTGELFF. DNA for the CDR3: TGCAGCGCCAGTGGACCGGGACTAGCGGGAGGTGGGACCGGGGAGCTGTTTTTT.